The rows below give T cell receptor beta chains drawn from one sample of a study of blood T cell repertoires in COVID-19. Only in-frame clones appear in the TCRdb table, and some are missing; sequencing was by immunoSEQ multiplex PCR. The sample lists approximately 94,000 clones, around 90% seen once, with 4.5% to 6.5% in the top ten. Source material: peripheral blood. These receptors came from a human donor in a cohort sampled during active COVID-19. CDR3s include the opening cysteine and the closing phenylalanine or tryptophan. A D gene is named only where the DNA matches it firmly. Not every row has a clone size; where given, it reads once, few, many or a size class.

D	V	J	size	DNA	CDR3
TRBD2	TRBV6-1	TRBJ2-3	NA	TGTGCCAGCAGTGAAGAAAGCGGGAGTGGTACAGATACGCAGTATTTT	CASSEESGSGTDTQYF
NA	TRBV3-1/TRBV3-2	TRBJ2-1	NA	TGTGCCAGCAGCCATGACAGTATGGATGAGCAGTTCTTC	CASSHDSMDEQFF
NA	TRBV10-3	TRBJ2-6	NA	TGTGCCACCTCAACAGGGTCTGGTGGGGCCAACGTCCTGACTTTC	CATSTGSGGANVLTF
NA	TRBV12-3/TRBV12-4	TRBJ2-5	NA	TGTGCCAGCAGTATGTGGCGACATGAGACCCAGTACTTC	CASSMWRHETQYF
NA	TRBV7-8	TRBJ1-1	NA	TGTGCCAGCAGCTTCTTCGGCCGCGGGGGCGTAGCCTCCCCTGAAGCTTTCTTT	CASSFFGRGGVASPEAFF
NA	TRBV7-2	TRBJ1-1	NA	TGTGCCAGCGGAGGGACGTTGAACACTGAAGCTTTCTTT	CASGGTLNTEAFF
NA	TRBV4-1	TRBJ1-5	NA	TGCGCCAGCAGCCAAGCCCCAAATCAGCCCCAGCATTTT	CASSQAPNQPQHF
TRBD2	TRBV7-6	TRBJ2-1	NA	TGTGCCAGCACCAAGCTAGGACTAGCGGGGACCTACAATGAGCAGTTCTTC	CASTKLGLAGTYNEQFF
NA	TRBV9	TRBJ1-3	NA	TGTGCCAGCAGCGTAGCTCCGCCAGGGAGGACTGGCTCTGGAAACACCATATATTTT	CASSVAPPGRTGSGNTIYF
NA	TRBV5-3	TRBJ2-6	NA	TGTGCCAGAAGCGTGACCGGAGGCCAGCCCTACTCTGGGGCCAACGTCCTGACTTTC	CARSVTGGQPYSGANVLTF
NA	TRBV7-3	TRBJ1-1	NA	TGTGCCAGCAGCTTACTTCCCCCGGACACCCGGAACACTGAAGCTTTCTTT	CASSLLPPDTRNTEAFF
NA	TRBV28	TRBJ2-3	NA	TGTGCCAGCAGTCCCCGATTCGGCCCTCCGGGACATATAGAAGATACGCAGTATTTT	CASSPRFGPPGHIEDTQYF
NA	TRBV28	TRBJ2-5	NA	TGTGCCAGCAGTAACCGAATGCGACAGGAAGAGACCCAGTACTTC	CASSNRMRQEETQYF
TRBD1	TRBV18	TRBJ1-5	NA	TGTGCCAGCTCCCCAAACAGGGGAGAGGGCAATCAGCCCCAGCATTTT	CASSPNRGEGNQPQHF
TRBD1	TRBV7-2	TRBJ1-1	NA	TGTGCCAGCAGCTTCGACGGACAGGGGAACACTGAAGCTTTCTTT	CASSFDGQGNTEAFF
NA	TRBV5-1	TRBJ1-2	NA	TGCGCCAGCAGACCCCAGGGGAGGGATGGCTACACCTTC	CASRPQGRDGYTF
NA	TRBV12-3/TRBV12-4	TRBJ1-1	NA	TGTGCCAGCACTTGGGGGACTTCGGCTTTCTTT	CASTWGTSAFF
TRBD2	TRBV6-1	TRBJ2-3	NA	TGTGCCAGCAGTGAAGGGAGAGCGGGAGATCTCGCCGATACGCAGTATTTT	CASSEGRAGDLADTQYF
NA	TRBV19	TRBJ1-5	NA	TGTGCCACTCGTCAGGGGTTTAGCAATCAGCCCCAGCATTTT	CATRQGFSNQPQHF
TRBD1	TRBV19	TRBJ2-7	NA	TGTGCCAGTAGTAGGGCCGGGACAGGGCCCTACGAGCAGTACTTC	CASSRAGTGPYEQYF
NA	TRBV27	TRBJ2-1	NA	TGTGCCAGCAGTCGCACTCCAGGGGAAAATGAGCAGTTCTTC	CASSRTPGENEQFF
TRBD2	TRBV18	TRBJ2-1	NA	TGTGCCAGCTCACGGACTAGCGGGAGTTTGGGCAATGAGCAGTTCTTC	CASSRTSGSLGNEQFF
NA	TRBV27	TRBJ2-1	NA	TGTGCCAGCAGTTCATCCCGTGGTATGCTAAGCTCCTACAATGAGCAGTTCTTC	CASSSSRGMLSSYNEQFF
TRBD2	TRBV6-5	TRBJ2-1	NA	TGTGCCAGCAGTTTAGCGGGAGGGGACAATGAGCAGTTCTTC	CASSLAGGDNEQFF
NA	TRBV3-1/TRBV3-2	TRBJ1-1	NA	TGTGCCAGCAGCCACCGACAGGTTCTGAACACTGAAGCTTTCTTT	CASSHRQVLNTEAFF
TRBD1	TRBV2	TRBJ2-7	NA	TGTGCCAGCAGTGATTTAGGACAGGGGGCCTACGAGCAGTACTTC	CASSDLGQGAYEQYF
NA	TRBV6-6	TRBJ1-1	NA	TGTGCCAGCAGTTACTCGATTTCAGGGTACACTGAAGCTTTCTTT	CASSYSISGYTEAFF
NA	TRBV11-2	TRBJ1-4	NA	TGTGCCAGCAGCTTAGATCGGTCGGGGGGAGGTGAAAAACTGTTTTTT	CASSLDRSGGGEKLFF
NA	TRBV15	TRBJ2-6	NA	TGTGCCACCAGCAGAGCTAGCTCTGGGGCCAACGTCCTGACTTTC	CATSRASSGANVLTF
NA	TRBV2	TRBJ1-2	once	TGTGCCAGCATGCAGGGGTGGGCTGGCTACACCTTC	CASMQGWAGYTF
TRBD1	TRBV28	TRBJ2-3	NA	TGTGCCAGCCGACAGGGGAACACAGATACGCAGTATTTT	CASRQGNTDTQYF
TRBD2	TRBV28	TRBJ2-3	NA	TGTGCCAGCACCCCGGGGGGGGAAACAGATACGCAGTATTTT	CASTPGGETDTQYF
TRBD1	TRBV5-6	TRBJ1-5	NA	TGTGCCAGCAGCAAGGGACAGGGTCGTCTCAATCAGCCCCAGCATTTT	CASSKGQGRLNQPQHF
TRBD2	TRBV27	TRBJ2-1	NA	TGTGCCAGCAGCCCCAGCGGGAGGGATGAGCAGTTCTTC	CASSPSGRDEQFF
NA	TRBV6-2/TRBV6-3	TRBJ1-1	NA	TGTGCCAGCAGACCTCAGGGTAGTGACACTGAAGCTTTCTTT	CASRPQGSDTEAFF
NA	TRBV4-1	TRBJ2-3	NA	TGCGCCAGCAGCCAGGAGGACCGTTGGACGCAGTATTTT	CASSQEDRWTQYF
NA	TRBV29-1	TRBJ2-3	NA	TGCAGCGTTGAAGGGCTTAGCACAGATACGCAGTATTTT	CSVEGLSTDTQYF
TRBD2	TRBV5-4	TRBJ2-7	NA	TGTGCCAGCAGCCCTAGCGGGAGGGCCTCCTACGAGCAGTACTTC	CASSPSGRASYEQYF
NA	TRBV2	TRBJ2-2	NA	TGTGCCAGCAGCGTCAACAGGGGGGGCACCGGGGAGCTGTTTTTT	CASSVNRGGTGELFF
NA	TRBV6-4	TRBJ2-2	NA	TGTGCCAGCAGTGACCAGTACACCGGGGAGCTGTTTTTT	CASSDQYTGELFF
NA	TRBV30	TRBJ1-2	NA	TGTGCCTGGACCATCCCGGGGGGTGGCTACACCTTC	CAWTIPGGGYTF
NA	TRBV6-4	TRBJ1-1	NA	TGTGCCAGCAGTCGACAGGTGAACACTGAAGCTTTCTTT	CASSRQVNTEAFF
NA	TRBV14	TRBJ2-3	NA	TGTGCCAGCAGCCAAGAAGCAGCGGCTAGCACAGATACGCAGTATTTT	CASSQEAAASTDTQYF
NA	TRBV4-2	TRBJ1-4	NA	TGTGCCAGCAGCTCGGGGACTGCCGGAAATGAAAAACTGTTTTTT	CASSSGTAGNEKLFF
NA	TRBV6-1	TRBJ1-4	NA	TGTGCCAGCAGTGAAGCGGGTGACAGTGAAAAACTGTTTTTT	CASSEAGDSEKLFF
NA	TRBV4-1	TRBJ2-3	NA	TGCGCCAGCAGCCAAGTGGAGGTGTCGGATACGCAGTATTTT	CASSQVEVSDTQYF
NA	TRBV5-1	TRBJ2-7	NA	TGCGCCAGCAGCTTGGAGAGTGGGGGGTACGAGCAGTACTTC	CASSLESGGYEQYF
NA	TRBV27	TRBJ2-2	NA	TGTGCCAGCAATCGGGGGGGGGAGCTGTTTTTT	CASNRGGELFF
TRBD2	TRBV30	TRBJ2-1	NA	TGTGCCTGGAGTCAGCCCGAAGGACTAGTTAAGAATGAGCAGTTCTTC	CAWSQPEGLVKNEQFF